What follows describes a single T cell receptor (beta chain). The antigen is not known. This record belongs to a study of vaccination effects on CD4 cells after COVID-19. Whole-study results and caveats: Clonal contraction was marked in infection- and vaccine-induced clones late after vaccination.

Within the ViraFEST assay, antigen-specific CD4+ T cells underwent expansion with viral peptide pools prior to sequencing. It was after approximately 11 days of culture that CD4+ T cells were isolated. Absence of prior SARS-CoV-2 infection characterized the vaccine recipients, who showed negative nucleocapsid antibodies. The researchers cultured 1.5 million to 2.5 million PBMC per well with 9.5 to 10 IU/ml IL-2 and roughly 10 ug/ml peptides. In the cultures, half the medium was exchanged for IL-2 medium on days 3 and 7. Germline CDR1 reads LNHNV; CDR2 reads YYDKDF (reference sequence). This CDR3 has 15 residues. The V gene lost 0 bases and the J gene lost 6 bases, with 12 bases spanning the gap. Using immunoSEQ multiplex PCR, the repertoire was profiled, and TCRdb retains in-frame clones only, with some absent. This sample has roughly 60,000 clones, with roughly 70% found just once.

The chain uses TRBV15 and TRBJ2-1; D gene uncertain. This clonotype originated in a human donor who received a COVID-19 vaccine. The starting material was CD4+ T cells from PBMCs cultured with SARS-CoV-2 spike peptides, obtained before COVID-19 vaccination. CDR3 amino acids: CATSREPITSNEQFF. CDR3 DNA: TGTGCCACCAGCAGAGAGCCCATAACTTCCAATGAGCAGTTCTTC.